This passage covers 2 T cell receptor beta chains from one sample sequenced in a study of neurological immune-mediated disorders. TCRdb itself ran the 5' RACE reads through MiXCR, one entry per CDR3 protein. The sample lists 50,000 to 60,000 distinct CDR3 sequences; about 4% were seen once. Material for sequencing was CD4+ T cells from blood. The source is a middle-aged woman with multiple sclerosis.

This clonotype was counted ten times or more. This chain links TRBV10-2 with TRBJ2-3; the D gene is possibly TRBD1 (5 bases). V dropped 7 bases and J dropped 1 base, with 12 bases sitting between them. CDR3 length equals 14 residues. Germline loops: CDR1 WSHSY, CDR2 SAAADI. Written as DNA, the CDR3 is TGCGCCAGCAAATCAGGGTATGGCACAGATACGCAGTATTTT. This sequence encodes CASKSGYGTDTQYF.

This clonotype occurred many times. The rearrangement links TRBV15 to TRBJ2-5, with D hard to call. V dropped 3 bases and J dropped 7 bases, with 9 bases sitting between them. Germline loops: CDR1 LNHNV, CDR2 YYDKDF (reference sequence). The CDR3 contains 12 residues. DNA of the CDR3: TGTGCCACCAGCAGTGGGTATAGGACCCAGTACTTC. Its translation is CATSSGYRTQYF.